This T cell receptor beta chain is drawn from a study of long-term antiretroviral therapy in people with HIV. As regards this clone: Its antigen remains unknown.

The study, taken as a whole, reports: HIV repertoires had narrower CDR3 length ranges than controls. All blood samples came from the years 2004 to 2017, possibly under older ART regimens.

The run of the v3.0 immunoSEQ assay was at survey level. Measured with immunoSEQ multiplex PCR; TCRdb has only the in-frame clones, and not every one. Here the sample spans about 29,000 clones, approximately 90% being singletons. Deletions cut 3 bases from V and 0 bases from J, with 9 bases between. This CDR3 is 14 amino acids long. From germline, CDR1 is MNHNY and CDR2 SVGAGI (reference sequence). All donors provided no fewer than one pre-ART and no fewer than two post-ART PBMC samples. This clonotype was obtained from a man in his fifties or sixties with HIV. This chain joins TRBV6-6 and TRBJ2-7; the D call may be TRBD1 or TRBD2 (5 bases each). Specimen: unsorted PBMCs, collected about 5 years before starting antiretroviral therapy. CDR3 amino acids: CASSYAGSSYEQYF. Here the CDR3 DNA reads TGTGCCAGCAGTTATGCAGGGAGCTCCTACGAGCAGTACTTC.